This T cell receptor beta chain was obtained from a study of T-cell memory formation after mild COVID-19. Study at large: TCR clusters were largely donor specific.

TCRdb independently ran MiXCR on the 5' RACE reads; one entry per CDR3 protein. The table includes about 110,000 distinct CDR3 sequences, 15% to 20% detected once. The J segment lost 2 bases and the V segment lost 4 bases, leaving 3 bases of the junction unmatched. The CDR3 consists of 14 residues. The sample was PBMCs or a T cell subset sorted from them (not recorded which). The V call is TRBV12-3 or TRBV12-4, the J call TRBJ2-7, with TRBD1 matching 9 bases. This receptor was identified in an adult woman who had mild COVID-19 (a few samples of this study predate the infection). Cell type and time point are not known. The CDR3 reads CASSSDRGPYEQYF. DNA for the CDR3: TGTGCCAGCAGTTCGGACAGGGGACCCTACGAGCAGTACTTC.